This T cell receptor beta chain emerged from a study of cytomegalovirus exposure and HLA in healthy donors. Overall study findings and caveats: A few CMV-associated chains proved CMV antigen-specific in vitro. In a later analysis, most CMV-associated TCR beta chains appeared HLA-restricted.

This clone was recorded only once. Its antigen is undetermined. Unrecorded immune exposures were likely, despite nominal health at sampling. The PCR used 60 Vbeta and 13 Jbeta primers. Authors' methods: Roughly 81 million unique TCR beta chains, roughly 12 million shared, were counted in a later analysis. Clones were sequenced by immunoSEQ multiplex PCR, and TCRdb holds only the in-frame ones, with some missing. From that table come the V and J calls and clone size; the DNA was used to work out D and trimming. The repertoire holds about 97,000 clones, with 76% as singletons. This clonotype originated in a man in his forties in good health and CMV-seronegative. Sample: PBMCs.

The CDR3 coding sequence is TGTGCCAGCAGCTCGACCCCGACTAGCGGGGGGGCGATTGAGCAGTTCTTC. This gives the protein CASSSTPTSGGAIEQFF. The chain links TRBV7-3 to TRBJ2-1; 14 positions match TRBD2. CDR3 length: 17 residues. V was clipped by 4 bases and J by 9 bases; unmatched bases: 11. Germline loops: CDR1 SGHTA, CDR2 FQGTGA.